These 11 T cell receptor beta chains were sequenced from one sample in a study of cytotoxic CD8 clonotypes in ibrutinib-treated CLL. The repertoire was sequenced with immunoSEQ multiplex PCR; TCRdb's copy has only in-frame clones and lacks some. The sample lists roughly 330,000 clones; over 60% were seen once. This specimen was PBMCs, taken after 36 months of ibrutinib treatment. The receptors were sampled from a human donor with chronic lymphocytic leukemia.

The chain carries TRBV5-1 and TRBJ2-5, with D perhaps assigned TRBD1 or TRBD2 (5 bases each). V was clipped by 4 bases and J by 0 bases, with 13 bases between them. The CDR3 extends over 15 amino acids. Germline CDR1 reads SGHRS; CDR2 reads YFSETQ. CDR3 amino acids: CASSAVGVYQETQYF. The CDR3 DNA reads TGCGCCAGCAGCGCGGTGGGGGTCTACCAAGAGACCCAGTACTTC. Filled out from reference TRBV5-1 and TRBJ2-5, the complete variable domain reads KAGVTQTPRYLIKTRGQQVTLSCSPISGHRSVSWYQQTPGQGLQFLFEYFSETQRNKGNFPGRFSGRQFSNSRSEMNVSTLELGDSALYLCASSAVGVYQETQYFGPGTRLLVL.

The chain links TRBV19 to TRBJ2-7, with 7 bases matching TRBD1. V was pared by 10 bases and J by 2 bases, with 11 bases of the junction left unmatched. This CDR3 has 14 residues. Germline V gives CDR1 LNHDA, CDR2 SQIVND (reference sequence). The CDR3 here is CATLDRTPPYEQYF. Here the CDR3 DNA reads TGTGCCACCCTGGACAGGACACCCCCCTACGAGCAGTACTTC.

This clone was seen more than once but under ten times. This rearrangement joins TRBV7-9 to TRBJ2-1, with D possibly matching TRBD2 (7 bases). Between the trimmed V and J ends, which lost 3 bases and 6 bases, there was a span of 21 bases. The CDR3 totals 17 residues. Germline assignment: CDR1 SEHNR and CDR2 FQNEAQ (reference sequence). The CDR3 reads CASSLTVGGVRSNEQFF. CDR3 in DNA: TGTGCCAGCAGCTTGACTGTAGGGGGGGTAAGGAGCAATGAGCAGTTCTTC.

V gene TRBV5-4 combines with J gene TRBJ1-2, with a weak D call TRBD1 (5 bases). Germline CDR1 is SGHNT and CDR2 is YYREEE (reference sequence). Trimming stripped 3 bases from V and 2 bases from J, with 11 bases between. The CDR3 totals 14 residues. CDR3: CASSYPGRNYGYTF. In nucleotides, the CDR3 is TGTGCCAGCAGCTATCCGGGACGAAACTATGGCTACACCTTC.

The CDR3 reads CASSLSRPLAASYEQYF. The CDR3 DNA reads as TGCGCCAGCAGCTTGTCGCGTCCGCTAGCGGCCTCCTACGAGCAGTACTTC. This chain connects TRBV5-1 to TRBJ2-7; 7 positions agree with TRBD2. The ends lost 1 base at V and 0 bases at J; junction bases unmatched: 10. Germline CDR1 SGHRS, CDR2 YFSETQ. The CDR3 totals 17 residues.

This chain uses TRBV29-1 with TRBJ2-7; D uncertain. CDR1 SQVTM and CDR2 ANQGSEA come from the germline V gene. Deletions cut 7 bases from V and 2 bases from J, with 15 bases between. The CDR3 is 13 amino acids. The CDR3 sequence is CSAIDTAAYEQYF. CDR3 sequence (DNA): TGCAGCGCAATCGACACGGCGGCCTACGAGCAGTACTTC.

The chain carries TRBV15 and TRBJ2-5; D is tentatively TRBD1 or TRBD2 (5 bases each). This CDR3 comprises 14 residues. Trimming took off 0 bases at V and 11 bases at J, with 16 bases between the two ends. Germline-derived CDR1 and CDR2 are LNHNV and YYDKDF (reference sequence). CDR3 amino acids: CATSRDFGGTPQYF. The DNA of the CDR3 is TGTGCCACCAGCAGAGATTTTGGTGGGACCCCTCAGTACTTC.

This clone has just one count. J is TRBJ2-4 and V is TRBV4-2; D not resolved. Trimming stripped 1 base from V and 1 base from J, with 8 bases between. From germline, CDR1 is LGHNA and CDR2 YNFKEQ. The CDR3 totals 15 residues. CDR3 residues: CASSQASDAKNIQYF. The CDR3, as DNA: TGTGCCAGCAGCCAAGCTTCGGACGCCAAAAACATTCAGTACTTC.

The chain recombines TRBV5-1 with TRBJ2-3; D unclear. Trimming shortened V by 4 bases and J by 0 bases, and 18 bases separated the two germline ends. Germline values: CDR1 SGHRS, CDR2 YFSETQ. The CDR3 is 17 residues long. CDR3 DNA sequence: TGCGCCAGCAGCCCCCCTTCAATGAGATCTAGCACAGATACGCAGTATTTT. Protein sequence: CASSPPSMRSSTDTQYF.

V and J are TRBV6-5 and TRBJ2-3; the D gene is possibly TRBD1 (6 bases). Between the trimmed V and J ends, which lost 7 bases and 1 base, there was a span of 9 bases. CDR3 length: 13 amino acids. Per germline, CDR1 MNHEY and CDR2 SVGAGI. The CDR3 DNA follows: TGTGCCAGCAACGCAGGGGGCACAGATACGCAGTATTTT. It specifies CASNAGGTDTQYF.

This clone was seen a handful of times. The V gene is TRBV7-3, the J gene TRBJ2-3; D not certain. This CDR3 has 14 residues. The germline V gene encodes CDR1 SGHTA and CDR2 FQGTGA. V was pared by 4 bases and J by 4 bases, with 12 bases between. CDR3 bases: TGTGCCAGCAGCTCCCAGGCCGGGTCAGATACGCAGTATTTT. Translation: CASSSQAGSDTQYF.